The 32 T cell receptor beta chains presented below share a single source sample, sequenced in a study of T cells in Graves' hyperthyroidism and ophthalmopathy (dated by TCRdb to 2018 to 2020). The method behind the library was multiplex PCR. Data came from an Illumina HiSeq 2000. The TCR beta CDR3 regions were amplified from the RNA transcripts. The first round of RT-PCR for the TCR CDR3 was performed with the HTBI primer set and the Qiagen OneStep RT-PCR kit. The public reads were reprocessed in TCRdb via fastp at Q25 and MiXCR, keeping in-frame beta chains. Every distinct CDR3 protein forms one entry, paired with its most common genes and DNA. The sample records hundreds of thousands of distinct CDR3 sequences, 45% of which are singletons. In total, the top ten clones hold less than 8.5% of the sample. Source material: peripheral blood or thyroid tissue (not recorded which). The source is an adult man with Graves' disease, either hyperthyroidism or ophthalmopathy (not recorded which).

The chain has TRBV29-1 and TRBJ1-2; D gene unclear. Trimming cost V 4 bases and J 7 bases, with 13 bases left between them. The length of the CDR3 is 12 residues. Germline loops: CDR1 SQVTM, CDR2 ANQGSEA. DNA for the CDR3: TGCAGCGTTGGTAGGGAAGGAGGTGGCTACACCTTC. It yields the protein CSVGREGGGYTF. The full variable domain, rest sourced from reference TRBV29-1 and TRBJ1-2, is SAVISQKPSRDICQRGTSLTIQCQVDSQVTMMFWYRQQPGQSLTLIATANQGSEATYESGFVIDKFPISRPNLTFSTLTVSNMSPEDSSIYLCSVGREGGGYTFGSGTRLTVV.

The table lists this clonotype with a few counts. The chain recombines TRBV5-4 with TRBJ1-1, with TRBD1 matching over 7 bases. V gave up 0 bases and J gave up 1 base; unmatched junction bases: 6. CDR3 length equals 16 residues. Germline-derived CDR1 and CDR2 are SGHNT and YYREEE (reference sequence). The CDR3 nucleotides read TGTGCCAGCAGCTTGGCAGGGGGAGGGACGAACACTGAAGCTTTCTTT. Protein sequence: CASSLAGGGTNTEAFF.

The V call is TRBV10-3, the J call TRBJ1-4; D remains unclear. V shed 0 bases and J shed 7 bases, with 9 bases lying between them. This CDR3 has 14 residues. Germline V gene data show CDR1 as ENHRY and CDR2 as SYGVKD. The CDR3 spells CAISESGNTEKLFF. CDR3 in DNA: TGTGCCATCAGTGAGTCGGGGAACACTGAAAAACTGTTTTTT.

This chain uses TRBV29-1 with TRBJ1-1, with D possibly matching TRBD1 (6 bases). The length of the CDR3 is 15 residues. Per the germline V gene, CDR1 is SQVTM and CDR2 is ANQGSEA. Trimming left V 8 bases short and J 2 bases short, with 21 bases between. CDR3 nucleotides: TGCAGCAGTTACGAGGAAGGACAGCCTAACACTGAAGCTTTCTTT. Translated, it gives CSSYEEGQPNTEAFF. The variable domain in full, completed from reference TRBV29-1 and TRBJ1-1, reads SAVISQKPSRDICQRGTSLTIQCQVDSQVTMMFWYRQQPGQSLTLIATANQGSEATYESGFVIDKFPISRPNLTFSTLTVSNMSPEDSSIYLCSSYEEGQPNTEAFFGQGTRLTVV.

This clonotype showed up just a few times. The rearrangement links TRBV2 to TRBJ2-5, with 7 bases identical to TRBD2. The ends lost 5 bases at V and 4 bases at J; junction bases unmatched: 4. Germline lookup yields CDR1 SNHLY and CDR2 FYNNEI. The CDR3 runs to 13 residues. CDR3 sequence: CASSYGRGETQYF. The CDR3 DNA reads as TGTGCCAGCAGTTATGGGAGGGGAGAGACCCAGTACTTC.

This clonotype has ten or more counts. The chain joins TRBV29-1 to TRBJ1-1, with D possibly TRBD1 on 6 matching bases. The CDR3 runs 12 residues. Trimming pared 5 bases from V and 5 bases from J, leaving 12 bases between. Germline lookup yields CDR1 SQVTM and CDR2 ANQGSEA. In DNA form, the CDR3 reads TGCAGCGTTAAACAGGGAATGACTGAAGCTTTCTTT. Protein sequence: CSVKQGMTEAFF.

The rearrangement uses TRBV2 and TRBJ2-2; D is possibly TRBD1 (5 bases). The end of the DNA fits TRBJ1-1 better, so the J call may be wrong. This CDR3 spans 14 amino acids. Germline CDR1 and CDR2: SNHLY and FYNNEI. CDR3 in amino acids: CASLEVGVDTEAFF. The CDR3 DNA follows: TGTGCCAGCCTGGAAGTAGGGGTTGACACTGAAGCTTTCTTT.

The CDR3 here is CASSYLTGELFF. Here the CDR3 DNA reads TGTGCCAGCAGTTACTTAACAGGGGAGCTGTTTTTT. The V gene is TRBV6-5, the J gene TRBJ2-2; D remains unclear. The ends were cut back, 1 base at V and 8 bases at J, with 5 bases in the middle. The CDR3 extends over 12 amino acids. Germline-derived CDR1 and CDR2 are MNHEY and SVGAGI.

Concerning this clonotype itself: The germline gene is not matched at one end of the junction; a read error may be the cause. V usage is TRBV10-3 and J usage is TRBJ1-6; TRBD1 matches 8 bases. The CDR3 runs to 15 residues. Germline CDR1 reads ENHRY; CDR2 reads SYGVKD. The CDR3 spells CASSSTTGANSPLHF. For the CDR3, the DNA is TGTGCCAGCAGTTCCACGACAGGGGCCAATTCACCCCTCCACTTT.

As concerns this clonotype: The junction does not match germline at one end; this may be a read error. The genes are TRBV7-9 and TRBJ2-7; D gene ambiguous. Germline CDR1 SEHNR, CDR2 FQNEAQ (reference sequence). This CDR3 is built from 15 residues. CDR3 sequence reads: CASSQDSTVPYEQYF. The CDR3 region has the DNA TGCGCCAGCAGCCAAGATAGCACAGTACCCTACGAGCAGTACTTC.

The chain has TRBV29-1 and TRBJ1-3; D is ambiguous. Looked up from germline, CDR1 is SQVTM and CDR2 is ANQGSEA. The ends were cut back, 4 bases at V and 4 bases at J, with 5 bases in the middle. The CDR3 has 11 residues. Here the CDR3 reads CSVGWGNTIYF. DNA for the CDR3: TGCAGCGTTGGGTGGGGAAACACCATATATTTT.

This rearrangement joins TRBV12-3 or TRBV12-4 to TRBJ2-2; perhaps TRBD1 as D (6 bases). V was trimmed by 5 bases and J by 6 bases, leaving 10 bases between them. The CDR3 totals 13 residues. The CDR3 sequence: CASSPYRAGELFF. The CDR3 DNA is TGTGCCAGCAGTCCTTACAGGGCCGGGGAGCTGTTTTTT.

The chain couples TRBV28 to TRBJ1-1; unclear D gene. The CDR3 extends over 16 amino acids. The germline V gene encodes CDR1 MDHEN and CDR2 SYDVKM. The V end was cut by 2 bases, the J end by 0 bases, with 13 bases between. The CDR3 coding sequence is TGTGCCAGCAGTTTAATGGGCCTAGTACTGAACACTGAAGCTTTCTTT. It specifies CASSLMGLVLNTEAFF.

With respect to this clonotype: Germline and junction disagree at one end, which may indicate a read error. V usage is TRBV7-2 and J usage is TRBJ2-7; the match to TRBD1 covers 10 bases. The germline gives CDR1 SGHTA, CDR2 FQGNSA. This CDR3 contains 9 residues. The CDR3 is CASSRDRGF. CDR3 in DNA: TGTGCCAGCAGCAGGGACAGGGGCTTC.

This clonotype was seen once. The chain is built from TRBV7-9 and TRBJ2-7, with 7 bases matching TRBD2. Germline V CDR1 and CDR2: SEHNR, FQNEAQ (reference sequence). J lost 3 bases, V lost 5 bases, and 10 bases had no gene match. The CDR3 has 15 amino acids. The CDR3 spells CASSASGSSYYEQYF. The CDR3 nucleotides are TGTGCCAGCAGCGCTAGCGGAAGCTCCTACTACGAGCAGTACTTC.

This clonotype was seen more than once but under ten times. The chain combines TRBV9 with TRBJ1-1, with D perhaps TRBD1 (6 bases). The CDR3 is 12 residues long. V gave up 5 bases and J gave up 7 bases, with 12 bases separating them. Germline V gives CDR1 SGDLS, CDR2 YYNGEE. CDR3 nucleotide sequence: TGTGCCAGCAGATCACAGGGTGGTGAAGCTTTCTTT. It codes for CASRSQGGEAFF.

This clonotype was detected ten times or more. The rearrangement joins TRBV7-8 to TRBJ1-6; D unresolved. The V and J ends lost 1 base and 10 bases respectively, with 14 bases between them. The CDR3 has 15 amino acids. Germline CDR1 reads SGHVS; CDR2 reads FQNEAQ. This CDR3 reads CASSLVGAAASPLHF. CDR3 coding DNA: TGTGCCAGCAGCTTAGTTGGCGCGGCGGCGTCACCCCTCCACTTT.

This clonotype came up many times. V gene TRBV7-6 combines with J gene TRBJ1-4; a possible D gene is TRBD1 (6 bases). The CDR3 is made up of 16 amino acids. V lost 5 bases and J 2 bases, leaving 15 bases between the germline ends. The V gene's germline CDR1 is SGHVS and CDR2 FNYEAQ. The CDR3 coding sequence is TGTGCCAGCAGCCGACGCCGCCAGGGGACTAATGAAAAACTGTTTTTT. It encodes CASSRRRQGTNEKLFF. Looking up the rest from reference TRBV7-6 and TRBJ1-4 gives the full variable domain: GAGVSQSPRYKVTKRGQDVALRCDPISGHVSLYWYRQALGQGPEFLTYFNYEAQQDKSGLPNDRFSAERPEGSISTLTIQRTEQRDSAMYRCASSRRRQGTNEKLFFGSGTQLSVL.

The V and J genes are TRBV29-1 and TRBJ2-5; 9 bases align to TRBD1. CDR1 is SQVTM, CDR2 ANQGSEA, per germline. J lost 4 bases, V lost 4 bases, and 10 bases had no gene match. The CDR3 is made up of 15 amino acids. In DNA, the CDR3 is TGCAGCGTTGGCCTTTCCGGGACAGGGCCAGAGACCCAGTACTTC. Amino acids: CSVGLSGTGPETQYF.

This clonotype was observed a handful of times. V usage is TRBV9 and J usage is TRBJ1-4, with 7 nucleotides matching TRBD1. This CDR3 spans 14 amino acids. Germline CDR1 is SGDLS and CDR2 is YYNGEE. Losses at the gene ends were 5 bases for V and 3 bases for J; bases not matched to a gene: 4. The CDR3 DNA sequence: TGTGCCAGCAGTTCGGGACAGCCTAATGAAAAACTGTTTTTT. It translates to CASSSGQPNEKLFF.

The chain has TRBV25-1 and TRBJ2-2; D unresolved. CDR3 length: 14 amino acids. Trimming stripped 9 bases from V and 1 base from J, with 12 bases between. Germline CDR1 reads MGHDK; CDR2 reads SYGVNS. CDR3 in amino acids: CASSRRQNTGELFF. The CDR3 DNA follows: TGTGCCAGTAGCCGCCGACAGAACACCGGGGAGCTGTTTTTT.

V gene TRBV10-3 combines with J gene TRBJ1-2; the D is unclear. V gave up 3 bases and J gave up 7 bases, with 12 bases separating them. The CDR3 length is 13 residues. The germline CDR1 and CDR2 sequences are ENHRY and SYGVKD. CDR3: CAISEAPWVGYTF. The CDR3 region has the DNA TGTGCCATCAGTGAAGCGCCTTGGGTTGGCTACACCTTC.

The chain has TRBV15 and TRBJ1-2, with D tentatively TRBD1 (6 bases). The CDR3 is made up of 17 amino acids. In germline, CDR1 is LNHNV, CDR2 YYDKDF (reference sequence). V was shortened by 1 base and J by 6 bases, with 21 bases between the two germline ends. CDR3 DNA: TGTGCCACCAGCAGAGCTACAGTGGCCGGGGGCGCAGATGGCTACACCTTC. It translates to CATSRATVAGGADGYTF.

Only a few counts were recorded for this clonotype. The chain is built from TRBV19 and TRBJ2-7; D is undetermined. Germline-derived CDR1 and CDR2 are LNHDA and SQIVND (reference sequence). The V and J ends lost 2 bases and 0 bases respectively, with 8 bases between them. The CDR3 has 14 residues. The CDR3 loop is CASSISQSSYEQYF. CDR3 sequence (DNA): TGTGCCAGTAGTATAAGTCAGAGCTCCTACGAGCAGTACTTC.

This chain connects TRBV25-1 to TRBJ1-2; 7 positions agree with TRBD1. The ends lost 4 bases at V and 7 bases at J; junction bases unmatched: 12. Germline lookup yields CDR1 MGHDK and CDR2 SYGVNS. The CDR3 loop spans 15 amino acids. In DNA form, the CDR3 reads TGTGCCAGCAGTGCTAGTAAGGGGGCGCGCGGTGGCTACACCTTC. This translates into CASSASKGARGGYTF.

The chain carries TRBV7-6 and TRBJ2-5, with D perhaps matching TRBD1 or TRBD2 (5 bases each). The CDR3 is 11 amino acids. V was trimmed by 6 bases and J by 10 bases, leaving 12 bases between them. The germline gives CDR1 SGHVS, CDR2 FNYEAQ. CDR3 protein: CASRDRDVQYF. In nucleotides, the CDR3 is TGTGCCAGCAGGGACCGGGACGTCCAGTACTTC.

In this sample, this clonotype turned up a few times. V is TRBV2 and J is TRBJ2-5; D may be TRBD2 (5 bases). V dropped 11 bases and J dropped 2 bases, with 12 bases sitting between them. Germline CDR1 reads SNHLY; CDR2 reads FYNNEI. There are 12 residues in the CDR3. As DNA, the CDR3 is TGTGCCGGCGGACTTCTTCAAGAGACCCAGTACTTC. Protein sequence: CAGGLLQETQYF.

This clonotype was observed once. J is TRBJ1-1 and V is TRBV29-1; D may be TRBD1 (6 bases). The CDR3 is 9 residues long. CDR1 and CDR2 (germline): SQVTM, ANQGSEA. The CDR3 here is CSRQVEAFF. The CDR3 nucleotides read TGCAGTCGACAGGTTGAAGCTTTCTTT. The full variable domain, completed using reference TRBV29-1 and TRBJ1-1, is SAVISQKPSRDICQRGTSLTIQCQVDSQVTMMFWYRQQPGQSLTLIATANQGSEATYESGFVIDKFPISRPNLTFSTLTVSNMSPEDSSIYLCSRQVEAFFGQGTRLTVV.

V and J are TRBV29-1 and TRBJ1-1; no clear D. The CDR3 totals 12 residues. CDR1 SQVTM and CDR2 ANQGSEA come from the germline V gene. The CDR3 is CSTPEGNTEAFF. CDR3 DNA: TGCAGTACGCCCGAAGGGAACACTGAAGCTTTCTTT.

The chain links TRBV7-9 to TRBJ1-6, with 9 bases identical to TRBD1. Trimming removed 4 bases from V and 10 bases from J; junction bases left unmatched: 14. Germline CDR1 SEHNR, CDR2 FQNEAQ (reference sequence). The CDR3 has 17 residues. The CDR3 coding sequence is TGTGCCAGCAGCTCGCACGACCTACAGGGGGCTATGTCACCCCTCCACTTT. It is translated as CASSSHDLQGAMSPLHF.

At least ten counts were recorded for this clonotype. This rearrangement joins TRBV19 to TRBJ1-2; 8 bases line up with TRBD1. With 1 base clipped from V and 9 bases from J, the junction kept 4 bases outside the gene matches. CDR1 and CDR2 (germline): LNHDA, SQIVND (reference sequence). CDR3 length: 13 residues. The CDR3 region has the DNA TGTGCCAGTAGTATAGGGACAGGGTCACGCTACACCTTC. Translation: CASSIGTGSRYTF.

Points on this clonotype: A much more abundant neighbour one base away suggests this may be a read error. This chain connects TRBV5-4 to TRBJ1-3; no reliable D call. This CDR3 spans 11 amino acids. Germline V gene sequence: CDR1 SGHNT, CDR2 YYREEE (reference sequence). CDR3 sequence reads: CAISIGNTVYF. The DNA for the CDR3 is TGTGCCATCTCGATTGGAAACACCGTATATTTT.